The T cell receptor beta chain under discussion was sequenced for a study of blood T cells in healthy people across ages. Then a second PCR, running about 6 to 12 cycles, was carried out with a sample-barcoded 5' primer and a J-beta primer mix. TCRdb processed the 5' RACE reads anew with MiXCR; each CDR3 protein has one entry. Among approximately 580,000 distinct CDR3 sequences listed, around 24% were seen once. CDR3 size: 15 residues. Unmatched junction bases numbered 8, after V lost 5 bases and J lost 7 bases. Germline CDR1 MDHEN, CDR2 SYDVKM. This sample also belongs to another study, concerning T cells of mothers and their children.

The gene calls are TRBV28 and TRBJ1-4; TRBD1 matches at 9 bases. The clonotype comes from a boy between 10 and 17 years old in good health. Sequencing was performed on blood. This CDR3 reads CASSAEQGASEKLFF. The CDR3 region has the DNA TGTGCCAGCAGTGCCGAACAGGGGGCTAGTGAAAAACTGTTTTTT.